This entry describes one T cell receptor (beta chain). These data originate in a study of control samples from healthy donors and cancer patients. The germline V gene has CDR1 MGHRA and CDR2 YSYEKL. The CDR3 contains 16 residues. V shed 4 bases and J shed 5 bases, with 15 bases lying between them. Some clones are missing from TCRdb's copy, which holds only in-frame ones; the method was immunoSEQ multiplex PCR. Of about 140,000 clones in the sample, about 89% were seen once. The chain combines TRBV4-1 with TRBJ1-6; D ambiguous. The sequence derives from a man aged 18-30 years in good health. The material sequenced was blood. CDR3 loop: CASSPSSLLDNSPLHF. The CDR3 DNA reads as TGCGCCAGCAGCCCCAGTTCCCTATTAGATAATTCACCCCTCCACTTT.